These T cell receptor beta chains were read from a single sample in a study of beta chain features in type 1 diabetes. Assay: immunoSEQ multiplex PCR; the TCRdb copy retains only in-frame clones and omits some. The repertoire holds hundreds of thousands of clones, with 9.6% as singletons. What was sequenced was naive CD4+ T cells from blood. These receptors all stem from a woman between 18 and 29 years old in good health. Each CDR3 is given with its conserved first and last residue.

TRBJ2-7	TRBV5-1	CASSGQGGDEQYF
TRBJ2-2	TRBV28	CASSRLAGASGELFF
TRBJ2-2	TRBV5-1	CASSFSGSWTGELFF
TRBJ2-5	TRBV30	CAWGTRETQYF
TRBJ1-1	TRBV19	CASSIDRRQPNTEAFF
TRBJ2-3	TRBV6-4	CASSDLAGSTDTQYF
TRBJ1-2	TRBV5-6	CASSPTGLPNYGYTF
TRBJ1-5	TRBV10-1	CASSSQLNQPQHF
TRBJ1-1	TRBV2	CARGRTGTPLTEAFF
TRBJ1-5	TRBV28	CATQGRPAQHF
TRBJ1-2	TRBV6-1	CASSWSGDGYTF
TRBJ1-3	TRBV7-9	CASSDWTDFSGNTIYF
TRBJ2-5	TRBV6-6	CASSLGAGREETQYF
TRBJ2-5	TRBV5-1	CASSLSLTGGGETQYF
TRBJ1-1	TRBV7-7	CASSQGAGTEAFF
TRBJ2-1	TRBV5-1	CASSSTSGSYNEQFF
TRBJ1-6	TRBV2	CASSQVSSPLHF
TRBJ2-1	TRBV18	CASSGGNEQFF
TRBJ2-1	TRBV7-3	CASSLASGVNEQFF
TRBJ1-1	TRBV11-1	CASRITGVNTEAFF
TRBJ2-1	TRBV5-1	CASSLEGRDGEQFF
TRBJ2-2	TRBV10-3	CATRSGQTNTGELFF